These T cell receptor beta chains were read from a single sample in a study of blood T cell repertoires in COVID-19. The table came from immunoSEQ multiplex PCR; TCRdb's copy has only in-frame clones and leaves some out. The sample shows roughly 96,000 clones, around 80% of them seen only once. Input material: peripheral blood. The origin of the receptors is a man aged 60 to 69 with acute or convalescent COVID-19. CDR3s include the opening cysteine and the closing phenylalanine or tryptophan. Each record gives: clone size, D gene, J gene, V gene, CDR3 DNA, CDR3 protein. A D gene is named only where the DNA matches it firmly. Rows give clone size only sometimes, using once, few, many, or a class for an expanded clone.

. | . | TRBJ1-5 | TRBV19 | TGTGCCAGTAGTAACGACCGGGTGGGCAATCAGCCCCAGCATTTT | CASSNDRVGNQPQHF
. | . | TRBJ1-1 | TRBV4-1 | TGCGCCAGCAGCCCGAGGCAGGGGACGATGAACACTGAAGCTTTCTTT | CASSPRQGTMNTEAFF
. | . | TRBJ2-7 | TRBV27 | TGTGCCAGCAGTTCAGGACTCGCCTACGAGCAGTACTTC | CASSSGLAYEQYF
. | . | TRBJ1-2 | TRBV2 | TGTGCCAGCAGGGAGGGGCCGACGGATGGCTACACCTTC | CASREGPTDGYTF
. | TRBD2 | TRBJ2-1 | TRBV24-1 | TGTGCCACCAGTGACCCCACTAGCGGGAGGGATCAGGAGCAGTTCTTC | CATSDPTSGRDQEQFF
. | . | TRBJ2-1 | TRBV4-1 | TGCGCCAGCAGCCAAGAGGGGGGGGCCTCCTACAATGAGCAGTTCTTC | CASSQEGGASYNEQFF
. | . | TRBJ1-5 | TRBV15 | TGTGCCACCAGCAGAGACTTGGAGGAGGGAGCGCCCCAGCATTTT | CATSRDLEEGAPQHF
many | TRBD1 | TRBJ1-5 | TRBV19 | TGTGCCAGTAGCTTTGGACAGGGGGCATATCAGCCCCAGCATTTT | CASSFGQGAYQPQHF
. | TRBD2 | TRBJ2-3 | TRBV5-1 | TGCGCCAGCAGCCCCGGGGTAGCGGGGGGGCAAACAGATACGCAGTATTTT | CASSPGVAGGQTDTQYF
. | . | TRBJ1-1 | TRBV6-5 | TGTGCCAGCAGAGGGAGCGGGGTCACTGAAGCTTTCTTT | CASRGSGVTEAFF
once | . | TRBJ2-5 | TRBV29-1 | TGCAGCGTTGAGACAGGCCAAGAGACCCAGTACTTC | CSVETGQETQYF
. | TRBD2 | TRBJ2-1 | TRBV19 | TGTGCCAGTAGTATCCGAGCGGGGGGCCCCGCCTCCTACAATGAGCAGTTCTTC | CASSIRAGGPASYNEQFF
. | . | TRBJ1-4 | TRBV27 | TGTGCCAGCAGGGCCGAGGGATCTGGTGAAAAACTGTTTTTT | CASRAEGSGEKLFF
. | . | TRBJ2-2 | TRBV4-3 | TGCGCCAGCAGCCAAGTAGAAGACACCGGGGAGCTGTTTTTT | CASSQVEDTGELFF
. | . | TRBJ1-1 | TRBV7-9 | TGTGCCAGCAGCCCAGGGGTCCCTGAAGCTTTCTTT | CASSPGVPEAFF
. | TRBD1 | TRBJ1-2 | TRBV5-1 | TGCGCCAGCAAGGGGACAGGGGAATATGGCTACACCTTC | CASKGTGEYGYTF
once | . | TRBJ2-5 | TRBV18 | TGTGCCAGCTCACCCGAGCAAGAGACCCAGTACTTC | CASSPEQETQYF
. | TRBD1 | TRBJ1-2 | TRBV29-1 | TGCAGCGTGGCCCCCGGGACAGGATATGGCTACACCTTC | CSVAPGTGYGYTF
. | TRBD1 | TRBJ2-6 | TRBV18 | TGTGCCAGCACCAGACAGGGGGAGGCTGGGGCCAACGTCCTGACTTTC | CASTRQGEAGANVLTF
once | TRBD1 | TRBJ1-6 | TRBV29-1 | TGCAGCGCAATGGAGGGACAGGGAGGTTCACCCCTCCACTTT | CSAMEGQGGSPLHF
few | TRBD1 | TRBJ1-2 | TRBV9 | TGTGCCAGCAGCCCCCAGACAGGGAGCGATGGCTACACCTTC | CASSPQTGSDGYTF
. | . | TRBJ1-1 | TRBV28 | TGTGCCAGCACCTGGGGACAGAACACTGAAGCTTTCTTT | CASTWGQNTEAFF
. | TRBD2 | TRBJ2-1 | TRBV28 | TGTGCCAGCATTAGCGGGAGGTTAAATGAGCAGTTCTTC | CASISGRLNEQFF
. | TRBD1 | TRBJ2-1 | TRBV2 | TGTGCCAGCAGTAGTTTTCAGGGGGATGAGCAGTTCTTC | CASSSFQGDEQFF
. | . | TRBJ2-3 | TRBV5-4 | TGTGCCAGCCAGGCACCCGGAGATACGCAGTATTTT | CASQAPGDTQYF
. | TRBD2 | TRBJ2-1 | TRBV11-3 | TGTGCCAGCAGCCCCAGGACTAGCGTCTTCAATGAGCAGTTCTTC | CASSPRTSVFNEQFF
many | TRBD1 | TRBJ2-1 | TRBV4-3 | TGCGCCAGCAGTCCGGACAGGCGTAGCTCCTACAATGAGCAGTTCTTC | CASSPDRRSSYNEQFF
. | . | TRBJ2-1 | TRBV29-1 | TGCAGCGTTGAAGCCGGTCTGGAGCAGTTCTTC | CSVEAGLEQFF
. | TRBD1 | TRBJ2-1 | TRBV19 | TGTGCCAGTCGGGGGGACAGGGGAATAAAAAACAATGAGCAGTTCTTC | CASRGDRGIKNNEQFF
. | . | TRBJ2-1 | TRBV5-6 | TGTGCCAGCAGCTTGTTTCCAGTTACCTATGAGCAGTTCTTC | CASSLFPVTYEQFF
. | . | TRBJ2-3 | TRBV12-3/TRBV12-4 | TGTGCCAGCGTTCTTTCGGGAGCAGATACGCAGTATTTT | CASVLSGADTQYF
. | TRBD2 | TRBJ2-3 | TRBV11-3 | TGTGCCAGCAGCGGAACAGCGGGGAAAGATACGCAGTATTTT | CASSGTAGKDTQYF
. | . | TRBJ2-3 | TRBV19 | TGTGCCAGTAGTATAGATCGGATTAACGCGGCAGATACGCAGTATTTT | CASSIDRINAADTQYF
few | . | TRBJ1-5 | TRBV10-2 | TGCGCCAGCTCCCGGGACACCAATCAGCCCCAGCATTTT | CASSRDTNQPQHF
. | TRBD1 | TRBJ2-4 | TRBV6-5 | TGTGCCAGCAAACAAGGACAGGGTGGTAAAAACATTCAGTACTTC | CASKQGQGGKNIQYF
. | TRBD1 | TRBJ2-2 | TRBV6-5 | TGTGCCAGCAGTTACGACAGGGGAAACGGGGAGCTGTTTTTT | CASSYDRGNGELFF
. | TRBD1 | TRBJ2-3 | TRBV6-6 | TGTGCCAGCAGTTTCAGGGGGCGGGCAGATACGCAGTATTTT | CASSFRGRADTQYF
. | TRBD2 | TRBJ2-5 | TRBV7-6 | TGTGCCAGCAGCTCGGGGGGGATCAAAGAGACCCAGTACTTC | CASSSGGIKETQYF
. | TRBD2 | TRBJ2-2 | TRBV7-6 | TGTGCCAGCAGCTACGGGGGGGTCTTTTACACCGGGGAGCTGTTTTTT | CASSYGGVFYTGELFF
. | . | TRBJ1-2 | TRBV19 | TGTGCCAGTAGGCATCGACGGGGGGTAGACTATGGCTACACCTTC | CASRHRRGVDYGYTF
once | TRBD1 | TRBJ1-6 | TRBV27 | TGTGCCAGCAGTTCCCTGACAGGGGTGAAGTCACCCCTCCACTTT | CASSSLTGVKSPLHF